This TCR beta chain comes out of a study of T cell repertoires in cytomegalovirus infection. About the study: Indications came from public TCR beta signatures; they pointed to CMV infection and to a matching HLA type. Study observations and caveats: Carriers of CMV and the relevant HLA type were discriminated by public TCR beta frequency. Within the response measured ex vivo, HLA-C-restricted CMV-specific TCR beta clonotypes were dominant.

TCRdb itself ran the reads through MiXCR, one entry per CDR3 protein. In the table there are about 360,000 distinct CDR3 sequences, 15% to 20% of which are singletons. Concerning this clonotype: Antigen unknown.

This CDR3 comprises 15 residues. Deletions cut 0 bases from V and 0 bases from J, with 8 bases between. Germline CDR1 and CDR2: MGHRA and YSYEKL. The chain employs TRBV4-1 and TRBJ2-5; possibly TRBD2 for D (5 bases). The receptor was derived from a human donor in good health (CMV status not recorded). Some clones in this sample may be carry-over from other donors' samples. The material sequenced was PBMCs. Written as DNA, the CDR3 is TGCGCCAGCAGCCAAGATCTAGCCTACCAAGAGACCCAGTACTTC. Its translation is CASSQDLAYQETQYF.